These 19 T cell receptor beta chains share one sample of origin, sequenced in a study of blood T cell repertoires in COVID-19 (TCRdb year 2020). Library preparation used the immunoSEQ multiplex PCR assay. In its TCRdb copy, this immuneACCESS table keeps in-frame sequences only and misses some clones. Where compared with another copy, unresolved V genes explain less than half of these, and the others have no known cause. This sample is represented by 100,000 or so clones; about 85% of them were singletons. The ten largest clones represent 10% to 15% of the sample. Sample: peripheral blood. The receptors were gathered from a human donor in a cohort sampled during active COVID-19.

Written as DNA, the CDR3 is TGTGCCATCAGTGAGCTAAGTGAGCAGTTCTTC. It encodes CAISELSEQFF. The V call is TRBV10-3, the J call TRBJ2-1; D uncertain. This CDR3 contains 11 residues. The V and J ends lost 2 bases and 9 bases respectively, with 5 bases between them. Germline V lookup: CDR1 ENHRY, CDR2 SYGVKD.

This clone occurred once. The rearrangement links TRBV7-2 to TRBJ2-1; 8 bases map to TRBD1. Germline assignment: CDR1 SGHTA and CDR2 FQGNSA. J was trimmed by 6 bases and V by 6 bases; bases with no gene match: 10. The CDR3 length is 15 residues. This CDR3 is CASSSQGALGNEQFF. CDR3 DNA: TGTGCCAGCAGTTCTCAGGGGGCGCTCGGCAATGAGCAGTTCTTC. The variable domain in full, completed from reference TRBV7-2 and TRBJ2-1, reads GAGVSQSPSNKVTEKGKDVELRCDPISGHTALYWYRQSLGQGLEFLIYFQGNSAPDKSGLPSDRFSAERTGGSVSTLTIQRTQQEDSAVYLCASSSQGALGNEQFFGPGTRLTVL.

The chain couples TRBV19 to TRBJ1-4; 9 bases match TRBD1. The CDR3 is 14 residues long. Germline lookup yields CDR1 LNHDA and CDR2 SQIVND (reference sequence). V trimming: 5 bases; J trimming: 6 bases; junction bases outside the gene matches: 4. CDR3 amino acids: CASSGQGSDEKLFF. The CDR3 coding sequence is TGTGCCAGTAGTGGACAGGGGAGCGATGAAAAACTGTTTTTT. Full variable domain (rest looked up from reference TRBV19 and TRBJ1-4): DGGITQSPKYLFRKEGQNVTLSCEQNLNHDAMYWYRQDPGQGLRLIYYSQIVNDFQKGDIAEGYSVSREKKESFPLTVTSAQKNPTAFYLCASSGQGSDEKLFFGSGTQLSVL.

This rearrangement joins TRBV5-6 to TRBJ1-6, with 9 nucleotides matching TRBD1. The CDR3 consists of 15 residues. Looked up from germline, CDR1 is SGHDT and CDR2 is YYEEEE. V was pared by 0 bases and J by 10 bases, with 5 bases of the junction left unmatched. The CDR3 sequence: CASSLGGTGSSPLHF. DNA of the CDR3: TGTGCCAGCAGCTTGGGGGGGACAGGGTCCTCACCCCTCCACTTT.

This chain joins TRBV4-1 and TRBJ1-5; 8 nucleotides line up with TRBD1. CDR1 and CDR2 from the germline V gene are MGHRA and YSYEKL. This CDR3 comprises 15 residues. The junction had 5 bases not matched to a gene; V was cut back by 1 base and J by 6 bases. The CDR3 DNA is TGCGCCAGCAGCCAAGGACGTACAGGGGGTCAGCCCCAGCATTTT. The encoded protein is CASSQGRTGGQPQHF.

The chain recombines TRBV9 with TRBJ2-7, with TRBD1 matching 7 bases. The CDR3 loop spans 14 amino acids. CDR1 and CDR2 from the germline V gene are SGDLS and YYNGEE. Trimming removed 0 bases from V and 3 bases from J; junction bases left unmatched: 3. Here the CDR3 DNA reads TGTGCCAGCAGCGTAGAGGGACAGAACTACGAGCAGTACTTC. Its translation is CASSVEGQNYEQYF.

V is TRBV7-2 and J is TRBJ2-7; the match to TRBD2 covers 11 bases. The germline V gene encodes CDR1 SGHTA and CDR2 FQGNSA. This CDR3 spans 14 amino acids. The junction had 4 bases not matched to a gene; V was cut back by 5 bases and J by 4 bases. CDR3 nucleotide sequence: TGTGCCAGCAGCCCGACTAGCGGGATATACGAGCAGTACTTC. Translating gives CASSPTSGIYEQYF.

V is TRBV12-5 and J is TRBJ2-7; D not resolved. Germline values: CDR1 LGHNT, CDR2 FRNRAP. The CDR3 contains 12 residues. The V end was cut by 2 bases, the J end by 4 bases, with 6 bases between. CDR3 sequence: CASGLLSYEQYF. CDR3 sequence (DNA): TGTGCTAGTGGTTTGTTATCTTACGAGCAGTACTTC. The whole variable domain, filled in from reference TRBV12-5 and TRBJ2-7, reads DARVTQTPRHKVTEMGQEVTMRCQPILGHNTVFWYRQTMMQGLELLAYFRNRAPLDDSGMPKDRFSAEMPDATLATLKIQPSEPRDSAVYFCASGLLSYEQYFGPGTRLTVT.

Details on this clone: At the DNA level, this CDR3 is encoded by other sequences in the same sample as well. CDR3 loop: CASSISSNTEAFF. The DNA of the CDR3 is TGTGCCAGTAGTATCTCGAGCAACACTGAAGCTTTCTTT. The chain recombines TRBV19 with TRBJ1-1, with unresolved D. CDR3 length: 13 residues. Trimming pared 3 bases from V and 2 bases from J, leaving 7 bases between. Germline CDR1 LNHDA, CDR2 SQIVND (reference sequence).

This chain links TRBV19 with TRBJ2-3, with D tentatively TRBD2 (5 bases). From germline, CDR1 is LNHDA and CDR2 SQIVND (reference sequence). Trimming removed 4 bases from V and 2 bases from J, with 19 bases in between. The CDR3 contains 17 residues. The CDR3 region has the DNA TGTGCCAGTAGTAGGACGACTCTAAGCGGAAACACAGATACGCAGTATTTT. Translated: CASSRTTLSGNTDTQYF.

This chain uses TRBV7-9 with TRBJ1-1, with D possibly matching TRBD1 (6 bases). Germline V lookup: CDR1 SEHNR, CDR2 FQNEAQ (reference sequence). The CDR3 has 14 residues. V was pared by 7 bases and J by 0 bases, with 12 bases between. CDR3 residues: CASTPWDMNTEAFF. The CDR3 bases are TGTGCCAGCACCCCGTGGGACATGAACACTGAAGCTTTCTTT.

This chain connects TRBV18 to TRBJ1-2; D may be TRBD1 (6 bases). V lost 3 bases, J lost 2 bases, and 7 bases lay in between. Germline CDR1 is KGHSH and CDR2 is LQKENI. The CDR3 has 13 amino acids. The CDR3 loop is CASSPQGNYGYTF. Written as DNA, the CDR3 is TGTGCCAGCTCACCTCAGGGGAACTATGGCTACACCTTC. Full variable domain (missing parts from reference TRBV18 and TRBJ1-2): NAGVMQNPRHLVRRRGQEARLRCSPMKGHSHVYWYRQLPEEGLKFMVYLQKENIIDESGMPKERFSAEFPKEGPSILRIQQVVRGDSAAYFCASSPQGNYGYTFGSGTRLTVV.

The genes are TRBV7-2 and TRBJ2-4; 8 bases map to TRBD1. This CDR3 comprises 14 residues. Germline V gene sequence: CDR1 SGHTA, CDR2 FQGNSA. Germline trimming cut 1 base from V and 6 bases from J; bases unmatched to any gene: 2. CDR3 in DNA: TGTGCCAGCAGCTTAGGAGGGACAGGAAACATTCAGTACTTC. Protein sequence: CASSLGGTGNIQYF. Using reference TRBV7-2 and TRBJ2-4 for the parts outside the CDR3, the full variable domain is GAGVSQSPSNKVTEKGKDVELRCDPISGHTALYWYRQSLGQGLEFLIYFQGNSAPDKSGLPSDRFSAERTGGSVSTLTIQRTQQEDSAVYLCASSLGGTGNIQYFGAGTRLSVL.

V is TRBV30 and J is TRBJ2-5; 7 bases fit TRBD2. Germline trimming cut 5 bases from V and 5 bases from J; bases unmatched to any gene: 5. The CDR3 sequence is 12 residues long. Germline CDR1 is GTSNPN and CDR2 is SVGIG (reference sequence). The CDR3 spells CAWGPGGETQYF. The CDR3, as DNA: TGTGCCTGGGGCCCCGGGGGGGAGACCCAGTACTTC.

The rearrangement links TRBV7-9 to TRBJ2-2; TRBD2 is a possible D gene (5 bases). CDR1 and CDR2 from the germline V gene are SEHNR and FQNEAQ (reference sequence). CDR3 length equals 16 residues. V lost 5 bases, J lost 1 base, and 14 bases lay in between. This chain's CDR3 is CASSPRSGGNTGELFF. The CDR3 DNA reads as TGTGCCAGCAGCCCTAGAAGTGGAGGGAACACCGGGGAGCTGTTTTTT.

The CDR3 is CASALGLANYNEQFF. CDR3 DNA sequence: TGTGCTAGTGCCTTGGGACTAGCGAACTACAATGAGCAGTTCTTC. The gene calls are TRBV12-5 and TRBJ2-1; 10 positions agree with TRBD2. This CDR3 comprises 15 residues. After removal of 7 bases from V and 3 bases from J, the junction contained 6 bases not matched to a gene. Germline-derived CDR1 and CDR2 are LGHNT and FRNRAP.

CDR3 loop: CASSAGQGRFYEQFF. The CDR3 DNA reads TGTGCCAGCAGCGCCGGACAGGGAAGGTTTTATGAGCAGTTCTTC. This rearrangement joins TRBV9 to TRBJ2-1; 8 bases match TRBD1. Germline CDR1 SGDLS, CDR2 YYNGEE. The CDR3 sequence is 15 residues long. Unmatched junction bases numbered 10, after V lost 3 bases and J lost 8 bases. The full variable domain, its missing parts supplied by reference TRBV9 and TRBJ2-1, is DSGVTQTPKHLITATGQRVTLRCSPRSGDLSVYWYQQSLDQGLQFLIQYYNGEERAKGNILERFSAQQFPDLHSELNLSSLELGDSALYFCASSAGQGRFYEQFFGPGTRLTVL.

The rearrangement joins TRBV6-1 to TRBJ2-3; 8 positions agree with TRBD2. From germline, CDR1 is MNHNS and CDR2 SASEGT. Trimming cost V 1 base and J 5 bases; bases outside gene matches: 8. The CDR3 length is 16 residues. The CDR3 DNA reads TGTGCCAGCAGTGAAGGGGCTAGCGGGCGGGGAGATACGCAGTATTTT. Its translation is CASSEGASGRGDTQYF.

The J gene is TRBJ2-7, the V gene TRBV5-4; D is undetermined. The germline V gene has CDR1 SGHNT and CDR2 YYREEE (reference sequence). The CDR3 sequence is 13 residues long. Trimming removed 0 bases at V and 6 bases at J, with 10 bases between. CDR3 sequence: CASSLGGSGEQYF. For the CDR3, the DNA is TGTGCCAGCAGCTTGGGAGGTTCGGGCGAGCAGTACTTC.